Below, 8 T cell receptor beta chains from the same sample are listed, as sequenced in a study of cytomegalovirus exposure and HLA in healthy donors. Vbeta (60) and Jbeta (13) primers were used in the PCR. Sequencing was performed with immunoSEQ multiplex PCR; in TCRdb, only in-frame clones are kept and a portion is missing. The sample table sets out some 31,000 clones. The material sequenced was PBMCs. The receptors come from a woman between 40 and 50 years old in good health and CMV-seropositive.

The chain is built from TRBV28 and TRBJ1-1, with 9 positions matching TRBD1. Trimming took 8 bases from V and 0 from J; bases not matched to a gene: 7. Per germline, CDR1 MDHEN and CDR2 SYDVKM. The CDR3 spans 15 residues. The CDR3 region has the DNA TGTGCCAGCTGGGACAGGGTTTCCATGAACACTGAAGCTTTCTTT. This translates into CASWDRVSMNTEAFF. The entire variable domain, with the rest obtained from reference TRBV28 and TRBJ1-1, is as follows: DVKVTQSSRYLVKRTGEKVFLECVQDMDHENMFWYRQDPGLGLRLIYFSYDVKMKEKGDIPEGYSVSREKKERFSLILESASTNQTSMYLCASWDRVSMNTEAFFGQGTRLTVV.

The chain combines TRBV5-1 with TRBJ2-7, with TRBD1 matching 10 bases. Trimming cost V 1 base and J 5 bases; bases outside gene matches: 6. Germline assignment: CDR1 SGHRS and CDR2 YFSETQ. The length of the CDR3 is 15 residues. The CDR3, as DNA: TGCGCCAGCAGCTTGAAAGACAGGGGGCGCGACGAGCAGTACTTC. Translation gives CASSLKDRGRDEQYF.

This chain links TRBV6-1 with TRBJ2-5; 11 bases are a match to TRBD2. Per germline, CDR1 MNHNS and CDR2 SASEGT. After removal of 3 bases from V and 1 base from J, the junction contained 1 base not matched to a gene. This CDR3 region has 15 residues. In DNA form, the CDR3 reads TGTGCCAGCAGTGAGACTAGCGGGATCCAAGAGACCCAGTACTTC. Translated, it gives CASSETSGIQETQYF.

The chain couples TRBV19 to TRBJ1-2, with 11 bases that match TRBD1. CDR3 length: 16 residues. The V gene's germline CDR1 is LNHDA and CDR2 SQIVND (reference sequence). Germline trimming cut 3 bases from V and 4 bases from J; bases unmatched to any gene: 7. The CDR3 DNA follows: TGTGCCAGTAGTATTCCAACCGGGACAGGGGGCTATGGCTACACCTTC. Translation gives CASSIPTGTGGYGYTF.

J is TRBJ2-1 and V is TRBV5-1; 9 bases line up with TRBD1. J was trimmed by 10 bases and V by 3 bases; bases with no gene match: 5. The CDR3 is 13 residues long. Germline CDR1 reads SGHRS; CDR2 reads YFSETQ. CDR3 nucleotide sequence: TGCGCCAGCAGCTCGGGACAGGGAAAAGAGCAGTTCTTC. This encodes CASSSGQGKEQFF.

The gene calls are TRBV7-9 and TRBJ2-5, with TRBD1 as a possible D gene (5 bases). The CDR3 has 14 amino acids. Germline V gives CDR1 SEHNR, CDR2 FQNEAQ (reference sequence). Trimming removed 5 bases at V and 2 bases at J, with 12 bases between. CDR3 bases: TGTGCCAGCAGCCCACGGACAACACAAGAGACCCAGTACTTC. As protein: CASSPRTTQETQYF. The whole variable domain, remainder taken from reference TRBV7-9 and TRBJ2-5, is DTGVSQNPRHKITKRGQNVTFRCDPISEHNRLYWYRQTLGQGPEFLTYFQNEAQLEKSRLLSDRFSAERPKGSFSTLEIQRTEQGDSAMYLCASSPRTTQETQYFGPGTRLLVL.

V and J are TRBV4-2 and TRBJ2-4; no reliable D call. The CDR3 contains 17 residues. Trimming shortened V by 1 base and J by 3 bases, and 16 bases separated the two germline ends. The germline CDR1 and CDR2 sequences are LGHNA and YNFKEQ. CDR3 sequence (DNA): TGTGCCAGCAGCCAAGCTGCCGTGGAGTCGGGCAAAAACATTCAGTACTTC. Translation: CASSQAAVESGKNIQYF.

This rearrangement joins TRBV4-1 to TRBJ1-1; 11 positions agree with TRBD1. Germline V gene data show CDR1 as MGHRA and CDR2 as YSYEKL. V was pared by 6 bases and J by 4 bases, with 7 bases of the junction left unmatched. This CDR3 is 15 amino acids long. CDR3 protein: CASRTGTGGVTEAFF. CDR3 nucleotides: TGCGCCAGCAGAACCGGGACAGGGGGTGTCACTGAAGCTTTCTTT.